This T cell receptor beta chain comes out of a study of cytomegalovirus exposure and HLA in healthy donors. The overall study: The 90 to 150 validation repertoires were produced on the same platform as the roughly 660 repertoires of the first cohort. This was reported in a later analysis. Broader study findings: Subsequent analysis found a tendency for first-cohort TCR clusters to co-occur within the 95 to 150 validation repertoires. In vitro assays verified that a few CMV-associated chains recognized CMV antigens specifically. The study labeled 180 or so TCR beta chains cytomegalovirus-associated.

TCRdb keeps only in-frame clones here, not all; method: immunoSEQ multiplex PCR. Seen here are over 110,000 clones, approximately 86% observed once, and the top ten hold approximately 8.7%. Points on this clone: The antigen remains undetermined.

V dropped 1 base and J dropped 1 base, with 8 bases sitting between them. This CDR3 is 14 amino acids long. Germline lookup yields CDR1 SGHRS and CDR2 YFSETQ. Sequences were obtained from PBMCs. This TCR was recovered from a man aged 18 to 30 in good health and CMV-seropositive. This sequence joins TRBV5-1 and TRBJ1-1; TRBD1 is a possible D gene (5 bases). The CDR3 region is CASSLQGSNTEAFF. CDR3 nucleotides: TGCGCCAGCAGCTTGCAGGGATCGAACACTGAAGCTTTCTTT.